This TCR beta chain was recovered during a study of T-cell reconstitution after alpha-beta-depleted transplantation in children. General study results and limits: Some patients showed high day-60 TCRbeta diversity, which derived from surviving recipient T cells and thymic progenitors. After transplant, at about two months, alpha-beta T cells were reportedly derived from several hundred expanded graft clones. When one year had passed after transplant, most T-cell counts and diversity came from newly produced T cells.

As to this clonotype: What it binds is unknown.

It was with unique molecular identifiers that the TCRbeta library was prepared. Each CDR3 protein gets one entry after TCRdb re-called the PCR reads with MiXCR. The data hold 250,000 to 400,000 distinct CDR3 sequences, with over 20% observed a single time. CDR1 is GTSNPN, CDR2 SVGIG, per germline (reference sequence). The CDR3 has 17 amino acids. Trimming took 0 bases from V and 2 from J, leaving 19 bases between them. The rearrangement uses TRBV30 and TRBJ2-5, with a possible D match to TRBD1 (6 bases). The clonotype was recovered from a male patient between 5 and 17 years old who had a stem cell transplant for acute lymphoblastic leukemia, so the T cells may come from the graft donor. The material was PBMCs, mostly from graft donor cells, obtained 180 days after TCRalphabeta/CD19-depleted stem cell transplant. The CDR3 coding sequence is TGTGCCTGGAGTGTAAGGTTAAGGACAGAGCTACAAGAGACCCAGTACTTC. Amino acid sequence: CAWSVRLRTELQETQYF. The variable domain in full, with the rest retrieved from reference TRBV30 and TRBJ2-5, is SQTIHQWPATLVQPVGSPLSLECTVEGTSNPNLYWYRQAAGRGLQLLFYSVGIGQISSEVPQNLSASRPQDRQFILSSKKLLLSDSGFYLCAWSVRLRTELQETQYFGPGTRLLVL.